Listed below are T cell receptor beta chains from one sample, sequenced in a study of T cell responses to AZD1222 COVID-19 vaccine. Method: immunoSEQ multiplex PCR; TCRdb's copy keeps in-frame clones and lacks some. The sample contains roughly 77,000 clones, just over 90% of which appear only once. The sample was peripheral blood, taken on day 0 of MenACWY control vaccination. Receptors were obtained from an adult in good health. CDR3s include the opening cysteine and the closing phenylalanine or tryptophan. D genes are given only for firm matches. Clone size appears in some rows only: once, few, many, or a class for an expanded clone.

TRBV7-2	.	TRBJ2-1	TRBD2	CASSRVSGSPNNEQFF	TGTGCCAGCAGCCGCGTAAGCGGGAGCCCTAACAATGAGCAGTTCTTC
TRBV10-3	.	TRBJ1-6	.	CASRDSIVSSSPLHF	TGTGCCTCCCGGGACTCCATCGTATCGAGCTCACCCCTCCACTTT
TRBV4-3	once	TRBJ1-4	TRBD1	CASSLWQGAEKLFF	TGCGCCAGCAGCCTCTGGCAGGGGGCGGAAAAACTGTTTTTT
TRBV13	.	TRBJ2-3	TRBD2	CASSMTSGYSTDTQYF	TGTGCCAGCAGCATGACTAGCGGGTATAGCACAGATACGCAGTATTTT
TRBV20-1	.	TRBJ1-2	.	CSASQGAYGYTF	TGCAGTGCTAGTCAAGGGGCATATGGCTACACCTTC
TRBV19	.	TRBJ1-2	.	CASSIDPPRGYGYTF	TGTGCCAGTAGTATAGATCCACCCAGGGGCTATGGCTACACCTTC
TRBV5-1	once	TRBJ2-1	TRBD1	CASSSGQGSNEQFF	TGCGCCAGCAGCTCGGGACAGGGGAGCAATGAGCAGTTCTTC
TRBV19	.	TRBJ1-5	.	CASSMSRSGNQPQHF	TGTGCCAGTAGTATGTCGAGGAGTGGCAATCAGCCCCAGCATTTT
TRBV18	.	TRBJ2-7	TRBD1	CASSPGQGQYEQYF	TGTGCCAGCTCACCGGGACAGGGGCAGTACGAGCAGTACTTC
TRBV5-6	.	TRBJ2-4	.	CASSLGGALAKNIQYF	TGTGCCAGCAGCTTGGGCGGGGCTCTAGCCAAAAACATTCAGTACTTC
TRBV11-3	.	TRBJ1-5	.	CASSPPRASNQPQHF	TGTGCCAGCAGCCCCCCTCGGGCGAGCAATCAGCCCCAGCATTTT
TRBV19	.	TRBJ1-1	.	CASRFEGGEAFF	TGTGCAAGCAGATTCGAGGGGGGTGAAGCTTTCTTT
TRBV6-5	.	TRBJ1-1	.	CASSYTSTGTNTEAFF	TGTGCCAGCAGTTATACTTCTACAGGGACCAACACTGAAGCTTTCTTT
TRBV7-3	once	TRBJ2-3	.	CASSQSGNTQYF	TGTGCCAGCAGCCAATCCGGGAATACGCAGTATTTT
TRBV12-5	.	TRBJ2-7	.	CASGLAQGPQYF	TGTGCTAGTGGTTTGGCACAGGGTCCACAGTACTTC
TRBV19	.	TRBJ1-1	.	CASSLGQLHTEAFF	TGTGCCAGTAGTTTAGGGCAGCTACACACTGAAGCTTTCTTT
TRBV28	.	TRBJ1-3	.	CASSRGGGNTIYF	TGTGCCAGCAGTCGGGGGGGTGGAAACACCATATATTTT
TRBV28	.	TRBJ1-5	.	CASSLGNQPQHF	TGTGCCAGCAGTTTAGGGAATCAGCCCCAGCATTTT
TRBV7-3	.	TRBJ2-2	.	CASSTEWDTGELFF	TGTGCCAGCAGCACGGAGTGGGACACCGGGGAGCTGTTTTTT
TRBV9	.	TRBJ2-5	.	CASSVGLQGRETQYF	TGTGCCAGCAGCGTAGGCCTTCAGGGACGTGAGACCCAGTACTTC
TRBV3-1/TRBV3-2	.	TRBJ2-5	.	CASSLECGETQYF	TGTGCCAGCAGCCTGGAGTGTGGAGAGACCCAGTACTTC
TRBV19	.	TRBJ2-5	.	CASSPVVGPETQYF	TGTGCCAGTAGTCCCGTAGTGGGGCCAGAGACCCAGTACTTC
TRBV6-5	.	TRBJ1-1	.	CASSWGGTEAFF	TGTGCCAGCAGCTGGGGGGGCACTGAAGCTTTCTTT
TRBV6-1	.	TRBJ2-2	.	CASSELIGSGELFF	TGTGCCAGCAGTGAACTAATAGGGTCCGGGGAGCTGTTTTTT
TRBV7-2	.	TRBJ1-5	.	CASSLQPSNQPQHF	TGTGCCAGCAGTCTACAGCCTAGCAATCAGCCCCAGCATTTT
TRBV6-5	.	TRBJ1-4	.	CASSYSGVLNEKLFF	TGTGCCAGCAGTTACTCAGGGGTCCTTAATGAAAAACTGTTTTTT